The 30 T cell receptor beta chains below all came from one sample that was sequenced in a study of cytotoxic CD8 clonotypes in ibrutinib-treated CLL. The repertoire was sequenced with immunoSEQ multiplex PCR; TCRdb's copy has only in-frame clones and lacks some. The sample shows some 50,000 clones, more than 55% of them seen only once. Sequencing was performed on PBMCs, taken after 24 months of ibrutinib treatment. These receptors all come from a human donor with chronic lymphocytic leukemia.

The J gene is TRBJ2-5, the V gene TRBV5-6; TRBD2 is a possible D gene (6 bases). This CDR3 has 14 residues. Trimming pared 2 bases from V and 0 bases from J, leaving 8 bases between. CDR1 and CDR2 (germline): SGHDT, YYEEEE. CDR3 in DNA: TGTGCCAGCAGCTTTGGGGGGAACCAAGAGACCCAGTACTTC. Amino acids: CASSFGGNQETQYF.

This clone came up many times. The chain uses TRBV27 and TRBJ1-2, with TRBD1 identical over 9 bases. V lost 6 bases to trimming and J lost 0 bases; unmatched junction nucleotides: 2. The CDR3 loop spans 14 amino acids. The germline V gene encodes CDR1 MNHEY and CDR2 SMNVEV (reference sequence). CDR3 DNA: TGTGCCAGCAGACGACAGGGGGCTAACTATGGCTACACCTTC. This encodes CASRRQGANYGYTF.

This clone was counted between two and nine times. The chain recombines TRBV12-5 with TRBJ2-1; 11 nucleotides line up with TRBD1. Germline CDR1 reads LGHNT; CDR2 reads FRNRAP. Trimming cost V 10 bases and J 11 bases; bases outside gene matches: 13. The CDR3 loop spans 14 amino acids. Here the CDR3 reads CANNGDRGSEQQFF. The CDR3 DNA is TGTGCTAACAACGGGGACAGGGGGTCAGAGCAGCAGTTCTTC.

The rearrangement joins TRBV14 to TRBJ2-7; the D call may be TRBD1 or TRBD2 (6 bases each). Germline V gene data show CDR1 as SGHDN and CDR2 as FVKESK. This CDR3 contains 14 residues. Trimming removed 4 bases from V and 6 bases from J, with 16 bases in between. The CDR3 protein is CASSPLTGGSEQYF. The CDR3, as DNA: TGTGCCAGCAGCCCTTTGACCGGGGGCTCCGAGCAGTACTTC.

J is TRBJ2-5 and V is TRBV5-1, with TRBD1 as a possible D gene (6 bases). Looked up from germline, CDR1 is SGHRS and CDR2 is YFSETQ. Trimming removed 5 bases at V and 5 bases at J, with 13 bases between. This CDR3 is 13 amino acids long. The CDR3 nucleotides read TGCGCCAGCAGAAGACAGGTCGGGGAGACCCAGTACTTC. Translating it yields CASRRQVGETQYF.

This clone was detected a few times. The chain is built from TRBV7-8 and TRBJ1-2; D possibly corresponds to TRBD1 (5 bases). The V end lost 0 bases, the J end lost 8 bases, and 10 bases lay between the germline ends. Germline-derived CDR1 and CDR2 are SGHVS and FQNEAQ. This CDR3 comprises 13 residues. In DNA, the CDR3 is TGTGCCAGCAGCTTAGCGCAGACAGACGGCTACACCTTC. Protein: CASSLAQTDGYTF.

This chain connects TRBV27 to TRBJ2-7; tentative D call: TRBD2 (5 bases). V was clipped by 8 bases and J by 3 bases, with 14 bases between them. Germline assignment: CDR1 MNHEY and CDR2 SMNVEV (reference sequence). This CDR3 has 13 amino acids. In DNA form, the CDR3 reads TGTGCCAGCCGGAGGAAAAATCGCTACGAGCAGTACTTC. This codes for CASRRKNRYEQYF.

This clone has only a few counts. The chain has TRBV6-5 and TRBJ1-2, with D uncertain. Germline values: CDR1 MNHEY, CDR2 SVGAGI. Deletions cut 5 bases from V and 12 bases from J, with 19 bases between. This CDR3 is 13 amino acids long. The CDR3 here is CASSTFARGRNTF. CDR3 coding DNA: TGTGCCAGCAGTACGTTCGCGCGGGGTCGTAACACCTTC.

This chain connects TRBV2 to TRBJ2-7, with 7 bases fitting TRBD1. This CDR3 is built from 13 residues. Looked up from germline, CDR1 is SNHLY and CDR2 is FYNNEI. The junction had 5 bases not matched to a gene; V was cut back by 3 bases and J by 6 bases. CDR3 sequence reads: CASSEDRRSEQYF. The CDR3 bases are TGTGCCAGCAGTGAGGACAGGCGATCCGAGCAGTACTTC.

This clone appeared a few times. The J gene is TRBJ1-5, the V gene TRBV27; TRBD1 is a possible D gene (6 bases). V lost 5 bases, J lost 7 bases, and 21 bases lay in between. The CDR3 covers 16 residues. Per the germline V gene, CDR1 is MNHEY and CDR2 is SMNVEV (reference sequence). CDR3 in amino acids: CASSSFAGRGDQPQHF. As DNA, the CDR3 is TGTGCCAGCAGTAGCTTTGCGGGCAGGGGTGACCAGCCCCAGCATTTT.

The sample holds many counts of this clone. The genes are TRBV5-4 and TRBJ2-7, with a possible D match to TRBD1 (6 bases). V shed 3 bases and J shed 4 bases, with 11 bases lying between them. Looked up from germline, CDR1 is SGHNT and CDR2 is YYREEE (reference sequence). The CDR3 is made up of 13 amino acids. The CDR3 sequence is CASSSGQRYEQYF. The CDR3 coding sequence is TGTGCCAGCAGCTCCGGACAGCGGTACGAGCAGTACTTC.

This chain uses TRBV11-2 with TRBJ2-5; D unresolved. CDR3 length equals 16 residues. Per the germline V gene, CDR1 is SGHAT and CDR2 is FQNNGV. V gave up 5 bases and J gave up 2 bases, with 18 bases separating them. In nucleotides, the CDR3 is TGTGCCAGCAGCCCCAGGAGAGTGTGGGGTCAAGAGACCCAGTACTTC. Protein product: CASSPRRVWGQETQYF.

J is TRBJ2-2 and V is TRBV5-4, with TRBD1 as a possible D gene (5 bases). Germline CDR1 and CDR2: SGHNT and YYREEE (reference sequence). This CDR3 is built from 13 residues. With 4 bases removed from V and 6 bases from J, the gap between germline ends came to 10 bases. The CDR3 coding sequence is TGTGCCAGCAGCGCCGACAGAGCCGGGGAGCTGTTTTTT. It is translated as CASSADRAGELFF.

The chain employs TRBV5-1 and TRBJ2-5; D is uncertain. CDR3 size: 13 residues. The V gene lost 0 bases and the J gene lost 3 bases, with 6 bases spanning the gap. Germline-derived CDR1 and CDR2 are SGHRS and YFSETQ. CDR3 sequence: CASSLERKETQYF. CDR3 DNA: TGCGCCAGCAGCTTGGAGAGAAAAGAGACCCAGTACTTC.

This chain joins TRBV4-1 and TRBJ1-4; no clear D. V lost 1 base and J lost 0, with 9 bases in between. Germline values: CDR1 MGHRA, CDR2 YSYEKL. CDR3 length equals 16 residues. The CDR3 coding sequence is TGCGCCAGCAGCCAAGGGGTCCAAGCAACTAATGAAAAACTGTTTTTT. Translation: CASSQGVQATNEKLFF.

The chain joins TRBV5-6 to TRBJ1-1; D uncertain. Germline assignment: CDR1 SGHDT and CDR2 YYEEEE. Deletions cut 3 bases from V and 10 bases from J, with 19 bases between. This CDR3 spans 14 amino acids. The CDR3 DNA sequence: TGTGCCAGCAGCTCCTTTTTCGGCATAGTGACAGCTTTCTTT. Residues: CASSSFFGIVTAFF.

V gene TRBV5-1 combines with J gene TRBJ2-3; D is perhaps TRBD1 (6 bases). Germline-derived CDR1 and CDR2 are SGHRS and YFSETQ. CDR3 size: 13 residues. V was clipped by 3 bases and J by 5 bases, with 10 bases between them. CDR3 DNA: TGCGCCAGCAGCTCCAGACAGGAAGATACGCAGTATTTT. Amino acid sequence: CASSSRQEDTQYF.

This clone was seen just once. The chain uses TRBV6-5 and TRBJ2-1; D possibly corresponds to TRBD1 (8 bases). V lost 6 bases and J 15 bases, leaving 24 bases between the germline ends. CDR3 length: 14 residues. The germline gives CDR1 MNHEY, CDR2 SVGAGI. The chain's CDR3 is CASSLRTGRVRRFF. The CDR3 region has the DNA TGTGCCAGCAGCCTCCGGACAGGGAGGGTCCGACGGTTCTTC.

A note on this clone: This sample includes further DNA sequences coding for the same CDR3. V gene TRBV6-5 combines with J gene TRBJ1-1, with a possible D match to TRBD1 (6 bases). Between the trimmed V and J ends, which lost 4 bases and 1 base, there was a span of 7 bases. Germline V gene sequence: CDR1 MNHEY, CDR2 SVGAGI. This CDR3 has 13 amino acids. This CDR3 reads CASSLGQNTEAFF. The CDR3 DNA reads TGTGCCAGCAGTTTGGGACAGAACACTGAAGCTTTCTTT.

The DNA of the CDR3 is TGTGCCAGCAGCCTCTCGGGGGCGAGGGAGCAGTACTTC. It translates to CASSLSGAREQYF. The chain uses TRBV14 and TRBJ2-7; the D gene could be TRBD1 or TRBD2 (6 bases each). V lost 4 bases and J 7 bases, leaving 14 bases between the germline ends. Germline CDR1 reads SGHDN; CDR2 reads FVKESK. The CDR3 loop spans 13 amino acids. The variable domain in full, with the rest retrieved from reference TRBV14 and TRBJ2-7, is EAGVTQFPSHSVIEKGQTVTLRCDPISGHDNLYWYRRVMGKEIKFLLHFVKESKQDESGMPNNRFLAERTGGTYSTLKVQPAELEDSGVYFCASSLSGAREQYFGPGTRLTVT.

This clone turned up a few times. V is TRBV19 and J is TRBJ1-2; D may be TRBD1 (5 bases). Deletions cut 5 bases from V and 7 bases from J, with 11 bases between. The length of the CDR3 is 12 residues. Germline CDR1 is LNHDA and CDR2 is SQIVND (reference sequence). The CDR3 DNA reads as TGTGCCAGTAGTGGCAGGGTTGGTGGCTACACCTTC. Amino acids: CASSGRVGGYTF.

The V call is TRBV29-1, the J call TRBJ1-3, with a possible D match to TRBD1 (5 bases). CDR1 is SQVTM and CDR2 is ANQGSEA in the germline V gene. Trimming shortened V by 4 bases and J by 3 bases, and 19 bases separated the two germline ends. The CDR3 has 16 residues. The DNA of the CDR3 is TGCAGCGTTGCCGGGGGGTCCAGGCTGGGTGGAAACACCATATATTTT. Translated: CSVAGGSRLGGNTIYF. Combining the CDR3 with reference TRBV29-1 and TRBJ1-3 gives the whole variable domain SAVISQKPSRDICQRGTSLTIQCQVDSQVTMMFWYRQQPGQSLTLIATANQGSEATYESGFVIDKFPISRPNLTFSTLTVSNMSPEDSSIYLCSVAGGSRLGGNTIYFGEGSWLTVV.

This clone was seen a handful of times. The chain recombines TRBV6-5 with TRBJ2-7; 7 nucleotides align to TRBD1. There are 13 residues in the CDR3. Looked up from germline, CDR1 is MNHEY and CDR2 is SVGAGI. V shed 8 bases, J shed 5 bases, and the junction held 9 bases outside the gene matches. CDR3 residues: CASGTVTHHEQYF. CDR3 nucleotides: TGTGCCAGCGGGACAGTTACCCACCACGAGCAGTACTTC.

The V call is TRBV29-1, the J call TRBJ2-5; D unresolved. V was pared by 4 bases and J by 3 bases, with 12 bases between. The length of the CDR3 is 13 residues. CDR1 is SQVTM and CDR2 is ANQGSEA in the germline V gene. CDR3 sequence: CSVGLKKKETQYF. The CDR3 DNA is TGCAGCGTTGGACTCAAAAAAAAAGAGACCCAGTACTTC.

The genes are TRBV7-2 and TRBJ2-5; TRBD1 matches 10 bases. Unmatched junction bases numbered 0, after V lost 4 bases and J lost 1 base. This CDR3 is 14 amino acids long. Germline lookup yields CDR1 SGHTA and CDR2 FQGNSA. CDR3 DNA: TGTGCCAGCAGCTGGACAGGGGGCCAAGAGACCCAGTACTTC. Translation gives CASSWTGGQETQYF.

The V call is TRBV5-6, the J call TRBJ2-7; D tentatively reads TRBD1 or TRBD2 (5 bases each). Trimming pared 2 bases from V and 0 bases from J, leaving 15 bases between. The CDR3 has 16 residues. Looked up from germline, CDR1 is SGHDT and CDR2 is YYEEEE. CDR3 in DNA: TGTGCCAGCAGCTTTCGGGGCCTTCAGGTCTCCTACGAGCAGTACTTC. It yields the protein CASSFRGLQVSYEQYF.

The chain joins TRBV10-3 to TRBJ1-2, with D possibly TRBD1 on 5 matching bases. Per the germline V gene, CDR1 is ENHRY and CDR2 is SYGVKD. This CDR3 comprises 18 residues. Trimming cost V 2 bases and J 6 bases, with 25 bases left between them. In nucleotides, the CDR3 is TGTGCCATCAGTGAGCCACCTGGGGCAGGAACACTTCCCGATGGCTACACCTTC. It translates to CAISEPPGAGTLPDGYTF.

The V gene is TRBV6-1, the J gene TRBJ1-2; 9 positions match TRBD1. Germline loops: CDR1 MNHNS, CDR2 SASEGT. The J segment lost 4 bases and the V segment lost 4 bases, leaving 7 bases of the junction unmatched. The CDR3 runs to 15 residues. The CDR3 DNA follows: TGTGCCAGCAGTGTCGCCGGGACAGGGACCTATGGCTACACCTTC. Translating it yields CASSVAGTGTYGYTF.

There are a few counts of this clone. This CDR3 reads CAISGTEYEQYF. The CDR3 nucleotides are TGTGCCATCAGTGGGACTGAATACGAGCAGTACTTC. J is TRBJ2-7 and V is TRBV10-3; D is perhaps TRBD2 (5 bases). V was shortened by 4 bases and J by 4 bases, with 8 bases between the two germline ends. This CDR3 has 12 amino acids. The V gene's germline CDR1 is ENHRY and CDR2 SYGVKD.

In this sample, this clone turned up a few times. V and J are TRBV6-4 and TRBJ1-1; D is unresolved. The CDR3 loop spans 12 amino acids. The ends were cut back, 11 bases at V and 0 bases at J, with 10 bases in the middle. Germline-derived CDR1 and CDR2 are MRHNA and SNTAGT. The CDR3 DNA follows: TGTGCCCTCGGCGGGGTGAACACTGAAGCTTTCTTT. Protein product: CALGGVNTEAFF.